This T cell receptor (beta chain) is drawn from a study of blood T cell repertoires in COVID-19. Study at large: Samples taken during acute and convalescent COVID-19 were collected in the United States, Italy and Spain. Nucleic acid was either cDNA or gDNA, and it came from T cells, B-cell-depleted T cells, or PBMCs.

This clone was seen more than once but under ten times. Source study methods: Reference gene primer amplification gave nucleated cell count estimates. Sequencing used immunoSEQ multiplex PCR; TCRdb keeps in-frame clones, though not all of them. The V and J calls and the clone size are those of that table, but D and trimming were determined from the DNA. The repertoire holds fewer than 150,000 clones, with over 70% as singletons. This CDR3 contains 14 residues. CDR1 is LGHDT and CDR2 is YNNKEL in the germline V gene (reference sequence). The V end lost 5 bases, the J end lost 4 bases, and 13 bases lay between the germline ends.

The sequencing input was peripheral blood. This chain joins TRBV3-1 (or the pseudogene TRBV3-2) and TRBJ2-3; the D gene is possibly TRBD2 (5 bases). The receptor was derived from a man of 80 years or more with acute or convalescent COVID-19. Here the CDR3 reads CASSKEAVADTQYF. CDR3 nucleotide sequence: TGTGCCAGCAGCAAGGAAGCGGTCGCAGATACGCAGTATTTT.